The text below deals with one T cell receptor beta chain. This sample is drawn from a study of control samples from healthy donors and cancer patients. Trimming removed 5 bases from V and 1 base from J; junction bases left unmatched: 2. The CDR3 is made up of 14 amino acids. Germline V gives CDR1 MNHEY, CDR2 SVGAGI. TCRdb's copy holds only in-frame clones and misses some; the assay was immunoSEQ multiplex PCR. The data show 120,000 to 150,000 clones, with more than 80% seen just once and under 9% held by the top ten. The chain recombines TRBV6-5 with TRBJ2-7; TRBD1 agrees at 10 bases. The origin of this receptor is a man in his late teens or twenties in good health. What was sequenced was blood. The chain's CDR3 is CASSPDRGSYEQYF. In nucleotides, the CDR3 is TGTGCCAGCAGTCCGGACAGGGGGTCCTACGAGCAGTACTTC.